The 20 T cell receptor beta chains below all came from one sample that was sequenced in a study of cytomegalovirus exposure and HLA in healthy donors. Primers for the PCR totalled 60 Vbeta and 13 Jbeta. This table comes from immunoSEQ multiplex PCR, and its TCRdb copy is limited to in-frame clones, with some not included. The data contain about 200,000 clones, 65% to 85% of them singletons. Specimen: PBMCs. These receptors were collected from a boy between 2 and 10 years old in good health and CMV-seronegative.

The genes are TRBV6-1 and TRBJ2-7; 12 bases match TRBD2. The CDR3 totals 16 residues. The V segment lost 2 bases and the J segment 2 bases; nucleotides outside the gene matches: 4. Germline CDR1 and CDR2: MNHNS and SASEGT. The CDR3 loop reads CASSESLAGGAYEQYF. Here the CDR3 DNA reads TGTGCCAGCAGTGAAAGTCTAGCGGGAGGGGCCTACGAGCAGTACTTC.

This clone came up a few times. The rearrangement joins TRBV5-1 to TRBJ1-6; the D gene is possibly TRBD1 (6 bases). Germline CDR1 and CDR2: SGHRS and YFSETQ. Trimming removed 0 bases from V and 10 bases from J, with 11 bases in between. CDR3 length: 14 residues. The CDR3, as DNA: TGCGCCAGCAGCTTGGGAGGCAGGGGCTCACCCCTCCACTTT. Its protein product is CASSLGGRGSPLHF.

The rearrangement links TRBV19 to TRBJ2-3; D remains unclear. Germline V gives CDR1 LNHDA, CDR2 SQIVND (reference sequence). There are 13 residues in the CDR3. V lost 3 bases and J lost 1, with 5 bases in between. CDR3 nucleotides: TGTGCCAGTAGTATCCGGGGCACAGATACGCAGTATTTT. It codes for CASSIRGTDTQYF.

This chain connects TRBV6-6 to TRBJ1-1; 8 bases are shared with TRBD1. Germline values: CDR1 MNHNY, CDR2 SVGAGI (reference sequence). The length of the CDR3 is 13 residues. Unmatched junction bases numbered 5, after V lost 6 bases and J lost 5 bases. This chain's CDR3 is CASSDRGGTEAFF. For the CDR3, the DNA is TGTGCCAGCAGCGACAGGGGCGGAACTGAAGCTTTCTTT.

This clone was seen once. The rearrangement joins TRBV9 to TRBJ2-3; D might be TRBD1 (6 bases). Trimming took off 0 bases at V and 4 bases at J, with 12 bases between the two ends. CDR1 SGDLS and CDR2 YYNGEE come from the germline V gene. This CDR3 spans 15 amino acids. CDR3 in amino acids: CASSVATGLADTQYF. In nucleotides, the CDR3 is TGTGCCAGCAGCGTAGCTACAGGGTTGGCAGATACGCAGTATTTT.

The chain is built from TRBV9 and TRBJ2-5; the D gene is possibly TRBD2 (6 bases). Trimming removed 4 bases from V and 4 bases from J, with 14 bases in between. Germline V CDR1 and CDR2: SGDLS, YYNGEE. The CDR3 has 14 residues. The CDR3 DNA reads as TGTGCCAGCAGCTTTTCCGGGGGAGCAGAGACCCAGTACTTC. Translation: CASSFSGGAETQYF.

V and J are TRBV30 and TRBJ2-3; D gene uncertain. V lost 4 bases and J lost 0, with 17 bases in between. Germline CDR1 and CDR2: GTSNPN and SVGIG (reference sequence). There are 16 residues in the CDR3. CDR3 nucleotide sequence: TGTGCCTGGACCCCCCGTCGCGCAACTAGCACAGATACGCAGTATTTT. As protein: CAWTPRRATSTDTQYF.

The chain combines TRBV27 with TRBJ2-1; D is unclear. The CDR3 is 15 amino acids. Trimming cost V 6 bases and J 0 bases, with 12 bases left between them. Per the germline V gene, CDR1 is MNHEY and CDR2 is SMNVEV (reference sequence). In DNA form, the CDR3 reads TGTGCCAGCAGGCAATTTAGGAGCTCCTACAATGAGCAGTTCTTC. It is translated as CASRQFRSSYNEQFF.

CDR3 nucleotide sequence: TGTGCCATCAGCGACTCAGGGTTACCCCATGAAGCTTTCTTT. Protein sequence: CAISDSGLPHEAFF. The rearrangement links TRBV10-3 to TRBJ1-1, with D possibly matching TRBD1 (5 bases). The CDR3 extends over 14 amino acids. V shed 6 bases and J shed 7 bases, with 18 bases lying between them. CDR1 and CDR2 from the germline V gene are ENHRY and SYGVKD.

This CDR3 is CASSVRTSGIETQYF. CDR3 DNA sequence: TGTGCCAGCAGTGTCCGGACTAGTGGCATAGAGACCCAGTACTTC. The gene calls are TRBV6-5 and TRBJ2-5; TRBD2 matches at 7 bases. Trimming cost V 5 bases and J 4 bases; bases outside gene matches: 10. Germline V gives CDR1 MNHEY, CDR2 SVGAGI. The CDR3 sequence is 15 residues long.

This chain uses TRBV5-8 with TRBJ1-2; D might be TRBD1 (5 bases). The V end was cut by 6 bases, the J end by 1 base, with 16 bases between. The CDR3 is 15 amino acids. In germline, CDR1 is SGHTS, CDR2 YDEGEE. The CDR3 bases are TGTGCCAGCAACCGGGACGGGAGAAATAACTATGGCTACACCTTC. This encodes CASNRDGRNNYGYTF.

This chain uses TRBV11-2 with TRBJ1-2, with 7 bases fitting TRBD1. The CDR3 loop spans 13 amino acids. V trimming: 5 bases; J trimming: 5 bases; junction bases outside the gene matches: 5. Germline V gene data show CDR1 as SGHAT and CDR2 as FQNNGV. In nucleotides, the CDR3 is TGTGCCAGCAGCCCGACAGGGAGGTATGGCTACACCTTC. Protein: CASSPTGRYGYTF.

V is TRBV7-9 and J is TRBJ2-1; D is possibly TRBD2 (5 bases). The germline CDR1 and CDR2 sequences are SEHNR and FQNEAQ (reference sequence). CDR3 size: 13 residues. V lost 3 bases and J lost 9, with 12 bases in between. In nucleotides, the CDR3 is TGTGCCAGCAGCTTGCTAGCCGGCGCTGAGCAGTTCTTC. This sequence encodes CASSLLAGAEQFF.

V gene TRBV6-5 combines with J gene TRBJ2-2; D may be TRBD1 (6 bases). Trimming removed 2 bases from V and 4 bases from J, with 8 bases in between. Germline V gives CDR1 MNHEY, CDR2 SVGAGI. The CDR3 runs to 14 residues. The CDR3 coding sequence is TGTGCCAGCAGTTACGGGACAATCACCGGGGAGCTGTTTTTT. This sequence encodes CASSYGTITGELFF.

V and J are TRBV5-6 and TRBJ2-7, with 9 bases lining up with TRBD2. This CDR3 contains 14 residues. With 3 bases clipped from V and 3 bases from J, the junction kept 4 bases outside the gene matches. Per the germline V gene, CDR1 is SGHDT and CDR2 is YYEEEE. The CDR3, as DNA: TGTGCCAGCAGCTCCGGGACTAGCAACTACGAGCAGTACTTC. It specifies CASSSGTSNYEQYF. Full variable domain (remainder filled in from reference TRBV5-6 and TRBJ2-7): DAGVTQSPTHLIKTRGQQVTLRCSPKSGHDTVSWYQQALGQGPQFIFQYYEEEERQRGNFPDRFSGHQFPNYSSELNVNALLLGDSALYLCASSSGTSNYEQYFGPGTRLTVT.

This clone was seen a few times. The V gene is TRBV7-9, the J gene TRBJ1-2; D gene ambiguous. The V gene lost 5 bases and the J gene lost 1 base, with 14 bases spanning the gap. The CDR3 is made up of 15 amino acids. Per germline, CDR1 SEHNR and CDR2 FQNEAQ (reference sequence). DNA of the CDR3: TGTGCCAGCAGCCCGAGGGAGCCGAATAACTATGGCTACACCTTC. It specifies CASSPREPNNYGYTF.

The rearrangement links TRBV2 to TRBJ2-1; TRBD1 agrees at 9 bases. CDR3 size: 16 residues. With V trimmed by 6 bases and J by 5 bases, 11 bases remained unmatched. Per germline, CDR1 SNHLY and CDR2 FYNNEI. The CDR3 nucleotides are TGTGCCAGCAGCGCACAATGGACAGGGGCAGACAATGAGCAGTTCTTC. Translated: CASSAQWTGADNEQFF. Full variable domain (remainder filled in from reference TRBV2 and TRBJ2-1): EPEVTQTPSHQVTQMGQEVILRCVPISNHLYFYWYRQILGQKVEFLVSFYNNEISEKSEIFDDQFSVERPDGSNFTLKIRSTKLEDSAMYFCASSAQWTGADNEQFFGPGTRLTVL.

This clone appeared a single time. This rearrangement joins TRBV27 to TRBJ1-1; D remains unclear. Trimming cost V 6 bases and J 1 base, with 9 bases left between them. Germline values: CDR1 MNHEY, CDR2 SMNVEV (reference sequence). The CDR3 is 13 residues long. The CDR3 reads CASRFTENTEAFF. The CDR3 DNA is TGTGCCAGCAGGTTCACAGAGAACACTGAAGCTTTCTTT.

The chain uses TRBV14 and TRBJ1-1; D not certain. Trimming took off 4 bases at V and 4 bases at J, with 10 bases between the two ends. The CDR3 spans 13 residues. The germline V gene encodes CDR1 SGHDN and CDR2 FVKESK. The CDR3 reads CASSPGMVTEAFF. CDR3 bases: TGTGCCAGCAGCCCGGGGATGGTCACTGAAGCTTTCTTT.

The rearrangement joins TRBV30 to TRBJ2-7, with 8 bases fitting TRBD2. Germline CDR1 GTSNPN, CDR2 SVGIG (reference sequence). The CDR3 has 16 amino acids. The J segment lost 4 bases and the V segment lost 3 bases, leaving 14 bases of the junction unmatched. In nucleotides, the CDR3 is TGTGCCTGGAGCCCAGGTGAGCGGGGGATTAGTTACGAGCAGTACTTC. Translating gives CAWSPGERGISYEQYF.